The clone carrying this T cell receptor (beta chain) was found a few times. Each CDR3 protein is one row after TCRdb ran MiXCR on the RACE reads. The sample contains 130,000 or so distinct CDR3 sequences, roughly 9.5% of which appear only once. The record originates from a study of human T cells and chemical hapten exposure. About the study: TCR yields per sample varied mostly from small pooled library volume differences.

Time point here: healthy volunteer bleed at 2 weeks. Whole blood that had not been fractionated was the source of extracted total RNA. The CDR3 totals 16 residues. V gave up 0 bases and J gave up 2 bases, with 11 bases separating them. CDR1 is ENHRY, CDR2 SYGVKD, per germline. The source of this sequence is a male donor in good health. Some clones in this sample may be carry-over from other donors' samples. The sequencing input was whole blood. The genes are TRBV10-3 and TRBJ1-5, with a tentative D call TRBD1 (5 bases). The CDR3 DNA reads as TGTGCCATCAGTGAGTCTAAGGGAGGGGGCAATCAGCCCCAGCATTTT. It specifies CAISESKGGGNQPQHF.